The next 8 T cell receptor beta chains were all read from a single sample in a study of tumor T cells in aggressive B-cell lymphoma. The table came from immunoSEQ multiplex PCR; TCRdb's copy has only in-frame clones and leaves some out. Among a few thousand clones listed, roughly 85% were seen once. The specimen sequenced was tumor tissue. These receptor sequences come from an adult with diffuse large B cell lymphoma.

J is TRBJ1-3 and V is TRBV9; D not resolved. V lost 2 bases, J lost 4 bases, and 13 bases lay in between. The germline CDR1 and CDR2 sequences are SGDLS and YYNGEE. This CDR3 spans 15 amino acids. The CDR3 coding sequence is TGTGCCAGCAGCGTCGTACCGGGGTGGGGAAACACCATATATTTT. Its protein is CASSVVPGWGNTIYF.

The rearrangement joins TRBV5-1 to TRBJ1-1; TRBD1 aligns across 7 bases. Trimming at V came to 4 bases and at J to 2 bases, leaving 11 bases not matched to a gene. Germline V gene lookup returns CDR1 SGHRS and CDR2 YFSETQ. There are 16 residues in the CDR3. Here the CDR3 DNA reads TGCGCCAGCAGCCGACTTACGGGACAGCTAAACACTGAAGCTTTCTTT. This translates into CASSRLTGQLNTEAFF.

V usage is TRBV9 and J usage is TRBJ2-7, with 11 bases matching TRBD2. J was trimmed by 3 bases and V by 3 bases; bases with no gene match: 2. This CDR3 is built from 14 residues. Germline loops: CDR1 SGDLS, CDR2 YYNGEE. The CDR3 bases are TGTGCCAGCAGCGCCGGGACTAGCGGCTACGAGCAGTACTTC. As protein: CASSAGTSGYEQYF.

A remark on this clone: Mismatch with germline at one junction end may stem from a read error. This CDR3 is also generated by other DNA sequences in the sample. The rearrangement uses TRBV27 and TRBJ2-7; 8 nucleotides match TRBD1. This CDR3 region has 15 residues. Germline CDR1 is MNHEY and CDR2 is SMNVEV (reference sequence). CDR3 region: CASSLSMTGVNEQYF. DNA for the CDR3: TGCGCCAGCAGTTTATCGATGACAGGGGTGAACGAGCAGTACTTC.

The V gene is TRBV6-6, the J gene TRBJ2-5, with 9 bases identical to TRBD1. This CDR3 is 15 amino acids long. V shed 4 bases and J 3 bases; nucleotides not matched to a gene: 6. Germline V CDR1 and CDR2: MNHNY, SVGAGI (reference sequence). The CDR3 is CASSFPGQGEETQYF. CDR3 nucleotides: TGTGCCAGCAGTTTCCCGGGACAGGGAGAAGAGACCCAGTACTTC.

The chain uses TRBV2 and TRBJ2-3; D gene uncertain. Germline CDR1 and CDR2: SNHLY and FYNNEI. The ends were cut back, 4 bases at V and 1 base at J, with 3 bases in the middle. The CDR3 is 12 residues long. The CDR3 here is CASSAGTDTQYF. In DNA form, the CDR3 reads TGTGCCAGCAGTGCCGGCACAGATACGCAGTATTTT. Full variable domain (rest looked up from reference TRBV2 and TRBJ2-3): EPEVTQTPSHQVTQMGQEVILRCVPISNHLYFYWYRQILGQKVEFLVSFYNNEISEKSEIFDDQFSVERPDGSNFTLKIRSTKLEDSAMYFCASSAGTDTQYFGPGTRLTVL.

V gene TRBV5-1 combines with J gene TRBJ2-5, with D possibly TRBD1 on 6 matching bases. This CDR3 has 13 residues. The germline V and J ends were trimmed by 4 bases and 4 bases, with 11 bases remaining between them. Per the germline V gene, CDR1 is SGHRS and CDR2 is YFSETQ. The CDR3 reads CASSTQGGETQYF. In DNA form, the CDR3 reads TGCGCCAGCAGCACCCAAGGGGGAGAGACCCAGTACTTC.

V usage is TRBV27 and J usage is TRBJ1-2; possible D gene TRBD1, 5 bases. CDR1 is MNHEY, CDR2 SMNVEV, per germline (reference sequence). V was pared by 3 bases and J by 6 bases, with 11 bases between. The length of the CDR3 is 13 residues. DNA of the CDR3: TGTGCCAGCAGTTTGCGGGGGTTGGATGGCTACACCTTC. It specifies CASSLRGLDGYTF.